The 30 T cell receptor beta chains below all came from one sample that was sequenced in a study of control samples from healthy donors and cancer patients. The assay was immunoSEQ multiplex PCR, and TCRdb's table has in-frame clones only and misses some. Counted here are about 28,000 clones, 90% to 95% occurring once; the ten biggest clones make up approximately 12%. Specimen: PBMCs. All receptors come from a man aged 50 to 59 with lung cancer.

The CDR3 sequence: CASSVPLLKDERDTQYF. The DNA of the CDR3 is TGTGCCAGCAGCGTACCGCTCTTAAAGGACGAGAGGGATACGCAGTATTTT. The chain uses TRBV9 and TRBJ2-3; D unresolved. The CDR3 runs 17 residues. The germline gives CDR1 SGDLS, CDR2 YYNGEE. V lost 1 base to trimming and J lost 6 bases, with 21 bases between them.

This sequence joins TRBV9 and TRBJ1-1; D perhaps matches TRBD1 (6 bases). The CDR3 spans 14 residues. Trimming removed 0 bases at V and 5 bases at J, with 11 bases between. Germline V lookup: CDR1 SGDLS, CDR2 YYNGEE. As DNA, the CDR3 is TGTGCCAGCAGCGTAGCCCCAGGGGCGACTGAAGCTTTCTTT. Protein: CASSVAPGATEAFF.

This clone was seen more than once but under ten times. The genes are TRBV30 and TRBJ1-1; TRBD1 matches at 9 bases. Germline lookup yields CDR1 GTSNPN and CDR2 SVGIG (reference sequence). The CDR3 has 14 residues. The trim removed 3 bases at V and 1 base at J, leaving 3 bases unmatched. The chain's CDR3 is CAWRTGQGNTEAFF. CDR3 nucleotides: TGTGCCTGGAGAACGGGACAGGGGAACACTGAAGCTTTCTTT.

The chain links TRBV7-3 to TRBJ2-5, with D perhaps being TRBD1 or TRBD2 (7 bases each). The V end was cut by 1 base, the J end by 1 base, with 16 bases between. Germline values: CDR1 SGHTA, CDR2 FQGTGA. This CDR3 comprises 17 residues. The CDR3 DNA reads as TGTGCCAGCAGCTTAAGGAGCGGGACAGCTTTCCAAGAGACCCAGTACTTC. This gives the protein CASSLRSGTAFQETQYF. Using reference TRBV7-3 and TRBJ2-5 for the parts outside the CDR3, the full variable domain is GAGVSQTPSNKVTEKGKYVELRCDPISGHTALYWYRQSLGQGPEFLIYFQGTGAADDSGLPNDRFFAVRPEGSVSTLKIQRTERGDSAVYLCASSLRSGTAFQETQYFGPGTRLLVL.

The genes are TRBV9 and TRBJ2-1; TRBD2 is a possible D gene (6 bases). The CDR3 spans 17 residues. The germline V gene encodes CDR1 SGDLS and CDR2 YYNGEE. V lost 1 base, J lost 0 bases, and 14 bases lay in between. The CDR3 DNA follows: TGTGCCAGCAGCGTAACGGGCGGAGGGGCCTCCTACAATGAGCAGTTCTTC. Translation: CASSVTGGGASYNEQFF.

This clone turned up a few times. V usage is TRBV11-2 and J usage is TRBJ2-7; 13 positions agree with TRBD2. The J segment lost 0 bases and the V segment lost 5 bases, leaving 4 bases of the junction unmatched. The germline V gene encodes CDR1 SGHAT and CDR2 FQNNGV. This CDR3 is built from 16 residues. CDR3 in amino acids: CASSPGTSGDSYEQYF. The CDR3 nucleotides read TGTGCCAGCAGCCCAGGGACTAGCGGGGACTCCTACGAGCAGTACTTC.

This clone was seen a handful of times. The chain uses TRBV7-9 and TRBJ1-1; a weak D match, TRBD1 (5 bases). The V gene's germline CDR1 is SEHNR and CDR2 FQNEAQ (reference sequence). This CDR3 comprises 15 residues. V shed 5 bases and J shed 4 bases, with 17 bases lying between them. The CDR3 DNA reads as TGTGCCAGCAGCCGACGGGACGGCTCGGGCACTGAAGCTTTCTTT. Its protein product is CASSRRDGSGTEAFF. The complete variable domain, with remaining parts taken from reference TRBV7-9 and TRBJ1-1, reads DTGVSQNPRHKITKRGQNVTFRCDPISEHNRLYWYRQTLGQGPEFLTYFQNEAQLEKSRLLSDRFSAERPKGSFSTLEIQRTEQGDSAMYLCASSRRDGSGTEAFFGQGTRLTVV.

The chain employs TRBV19 and TRBJ1-5; TRBD1 is a possible D gene (5 bases). The CDR3 contains 13 residues. V was cut by 7 bases and J by 5 bases, with 12 bases left in between. Germline V gene sequence: CDR1 LNHDA, CDR2 SQIVND (reference sequence). As DNA, the CDR3 is TGTGCCAGTAAGTCAGGGCCCCATCAGCCCCAGCATTTT. This translates into CASKSGPHQPQHF.

This clone has only a few counts. The CDR3 bases are TGCGCCAGCAGCCAAGAAGCCGGAGGGAATCAGCCCCAGCATTTT. Translating it yields CASSQEAGGNQPQHF. The chain has TRBV4-3 and TRBJ1-5, with no clear D. Trimming shortened V by 0 bases and J by 4 bases, and 10 bases separated the two germline ends. This CDR3 has 15 amino acids. Germline V lookup: CDR1 LGHNA, CDR2 YSLEER.

V is TRBV14 and J is TRBJ2-1; TRBD1 is a possible D gene (5 bases). Germline CDR1 and CDR2: SGHDN and FVKESK. V shed 1 base and J shed 4 bases, with 11 bases lying between them. CDR3 size: 15 residues. The CDR3 protein is CASSQGGRQYNEQFF. As DNA, the CDR3 is TGTGCCAGCAGCCAAGGAGGAAGACAGTACAATGAGCAGTTCTTC.

V is TRBV6-2 or TRBV6-3 and J is TRBJ1-4; no firm D call. CDR1 and CDR2 from the germline V gene are MNHEY and SVGEGT. V was cut by 3 bases and J by 11 bases, with 7 bases left in between. There are 11 residues in the CDR3. In DNA form, the CDR3 reads TGTGCCAGCAGTTATGGAGTGAAACTGTTTTTT. Translation: CASSYGVKLFF.

The rearrangement links TRBV3-1 (or the pseudogene TRBV3-2) to TRBJ1-4; no reliable D call. This CDR3 is 14 amino acids long. The V end lost 0 bases, the J end lost 3 bases, and 5 bases lay between the germline ends. Germline V gene data show CDR1 as LGHDT and CDR2 as YNNKEL (reference sequence). The CDR3 sequence is CASSQDGANEKLFF. As DNA, the CDR3 is TGTGCCAGCAGCCAAGATGGGGCTAATGAAAAACTGTTTTTT.

The V call is TRBV7-2, the J call TRBJ2-2; unclear D gene. The V and J ends lost 5 bases and 0 bases respectively, with 7 bases between them. This CDR3 contains 14 residues. The germline V gene has CDR1 SGHTA and CDR2 FQGNSA. CDR3 protein: CASSEMSNTGELFF. CDR3 nucleotides: TGTGCCAGCAGCGAGATGTCGAACACCGGGGAGCTGTTTTTT.

The chain has TRBV5-1 and TRBJ2-1, with 12 bases matching TRBD2. This CDR3 spans 15 amino acids. J lost 5 bases, V lost 4 bases, and 4 bases had no gene match. Germline V gene sequence: CDR1 SGHRS, CDR2 YFSETQ. CDR3 DNA: TGCGCCAGCAGCCGGACTAGCGGGGCGAACAATGAGCAGTTCTTC. Amino acids: CASSRTSGANNEQFF.

The rearrangement uses TRBV13 and TRBJ1-1; no definite D call. This CDR3 spans 12 amino acids. Per the germline V gene, CDR1 is PRHDT and CDR2 is FYEKMQ (reference sequence). Trimming took 1 base from V and 4 from J, leaving 4 bases between them. The CDR3 protein is CASSLDGTEAFF. In DNA, the CDR3 is TGTGCCAGCAGCTTAGATGGCACTGAAGCTTTCTTT.

This clone was picked up one time. The rearrangement links TRBV6-1 to TRBJ1-6; D perhaps matches TRBD1 (5 bases). Germline V gives CDR1 MNHNS, CDR2 SASEGT. This CDR3 region has 15 residues. The V end lost 1 base, the J end lost 10 bases, and 14 bases lay between the germline ends. The CDR3 reads CASSEVRGERSPLHF. The CDR3 bases are TGTGCCAGCAGTGAAGTCCGAGGGGAGAGATCACCCCTCCACTTT.

The rearrangement joins TRBV9 to TRBJ1-6; possibly TRBD1 for D (5 bases). V dropped 4 bases and J dropped 7 bases, with 15 bases sitting between them. The CDR3 spans 15 residues. Germline CDR1 is SGDLS and CDR2 is YYNGEE. The CDR3 bases are TGTGCCAGCAGCCGAAGGGGTATAAGAAATTCACCCCTCCACTTT. It codes for CASSRRGIRNSPLHF. The full variable domain, completed using reference TRBV9 and TRBJ1-6, is DSGVTQTPKHLITATGQRVTLRCSPRSGDLSVYWYQQSLDQGLQFLIQYYNGEERAKGNILERFSAQQFPDLHSELNLSSLELGDSALYFCASSRRGIRNSPLHFGNGTRLTVT.

This clone was recorded once. This chain joins TRBV6-5 and TRBJ1-2; 8 nucleotides match TRBD1. V lost 5 bases and J lost 6; bases outside the gene matches: 8. The CDR3 spans 14 residues. Germline CDR1 reads MNHEY; CDR2 reads SVGAGI. The CDR3 region is CASSRPQGADGYTF. CDR3 bases: TGTGCCAGCAGTAGACCGCAGGGGGCGGATGGCTACACCTTC.

The chain carries TRBV5-6 and TRBJ2-7, with D perhaps TRBD1 (5 bases). V lost 7 bases and J 3 bases, leaving 14 bases between the germline ends. This CDR3 contains 13 residues. The germline V gene encodes CDR1 SGHDT and CDR2 YYEEEE. CDR3 sequence (DNA): TGTGCCAGCTATCGACAGACCATCTACGAGCAGTACTTC. Protein: CASYRQTIYEQYF.

This clone has just one count. The chain has TRBV3-1 (or the pseudogene TRBV3-2) and TRBJ2-1; 9 nucleotides line up with TRBD1. The CDR3 runs 16 residues. V lost 4 bases, J lost 9 bases, and 13 bases stayed unmatched. Germline V lookup: CDR1 LGHDT, CDR2 YNNKEL (reference sequence). The CDR3 DNA reads as TGTGCCAGCAGCCTAAAATGGACAGGGGACTGGTCTGAGCAGTTCTTC. Amino acids: CASSLKWTGDWSEQFF.

This clone appeared a single time. This chain joins TRBV7-8 and TRBJ1-2; 7 positions agree with TRBD1. The V and J ends lost 5 bases and 4 bases, in that order; junction bases with no gene match: 13. Germline loops: CDR1 SGHVS, CDR2 FQNEAQ. The CDR3 is made up of 16 amino acids. CDR3 amino acids: CASSPRQGPMGYGYTF. For the CDR3, the DNA is TGTGCCAGCAGCCCTCGACAGGGACCCATGGGCTATGGCTACACCTTC.

Notes on this clone: An end of the junction does not agree with germline; a read error may underlie this. The chain links TRBV7-7 to TRBJ2-6; D perhaps matches TRBD2 (5 bases). Germline lookup yields CDR1 SSHAT and CDR2 FNYEAQ (reference sequence). The length of the CDR3 is 18 residues. For the CDR3, the DNA is TGTGCTAGCAGCTTAGTTTTTGGCGGGTTCCTTGGGGCCAACGTCCTGACTTTC. Translation: CASSLVFGGFLGANVLTF.

The chain carries TRBV7-8 and TRBJ2-4; 14 bases align to TRBD2. V lost 5 bases, J lost 1 base, and 13 bases stayed unmatched. Germline-derived CDR1 and CDR2 are SGHVS and FQNEAQ. The CDR3 totals 20 residues. The CDR3 spells CASSARLAGGVLWAKNIQYF. CDR3 in DNA: TGTGCCAGCAGCGCACGACTAGCGGGGGGGGTGCTCTGGGCCAAAAACATTCAGTACTTC. The whole variable domain, remainder taken from reference TRBV7-8 and TRBJ2-4, is GAGVSQSPRYKVAKRGQDVALRCDPISGHVSLFWYQQALGQGPEFLTYFQNEAQLDKSGLPSDRFFAERPEGSVSTLKIQRTQQEDSAVYLCASSARLAGGVLWAKNIQYFGAGTRLSVL.

This clone is a singleton in its sample. The chain joins TRBV29-1 to TRBJ2-5; TRBD1 agrees at 9 bases. V shed 4 bases and J 4 bases; nucleotides not matched to a gene: 4. CDR3 length equals 13 residues. Per germline, CDR1 SQVTM and CDR2 ANQGSEA. The CDR3 bases are TGCAGCGTTGCACAGGGGGCTAGAGAGACCCAGTACTTC. It yields the protein CSVAQGARETQYF.

V is TRBV5-5 and J is TRBJ1-1; D gene unclear. In germline, CDR1 is SGHKS, CDR2 YYEKEE (reference sequence). This CDR3 is built from 14 residues. The germline V and J ends were trimmed by 0 bases and 4 bases, with 10 bases remaining between them. CDR3 sequence: CASSLEEVSTEAFF. Here the CDR3 DNA reads TGTGCCAGCAGCTTGGAGGAGGTTAGCACTGAAGCTTTCTTT.

This chain links TRBV13 with TRBJ2-3; the match to TRBD2 covers 15 bases. Germline loops: CDR1 PRHDT, CDR2 FYEKMQ (reference sequence). V was clipped by 5 bases and J by 2 bases; unmatched bases: 8. This CDR3 contains 18 residues. The CDR3 DNA follows: TGTGCCAGCAGCGACGGACTAGCGGGGGGGAAAGCCACAGATACGCAGTATTTT. Amino acid sequence: CASSDGLAGGKATDTQYF.

This chain joins TRBV19 and TRBJ1-1; 7 bases are shared with TRBD1. CDR3 length: 14 residues. Germline values: CDR1 LNHDA, CDR2 SQIVND (reference sequence). Trimming removed 6 bases from V and 3 bases from J; junction bases left unmatched: 7. The CDR3 region is CASRSQTGYTEAFF. DNA for the CDR3: TGTGCCAGTAGGTCACAGACAGGGTACACTGAAGCTTTCTTT.

This rearrangement joins TRBV9 to TRBJ2-2, with no clear D. The germline V and J ends were trimmed by 0 bases and 8 bases, with 11 bases remaining between them. CDR3 length: 14 amino acids. Germline values: CDR1 SGDLS, CDR2 YYNGEE. The CDR3 here is CASSVEAWGGELFF. For the CDR3, the DNA is TGTGCCAGCAGCGTAGAGGCCTGGGGTGGGGAGCTGTTTTTT.

The chain is built from TRBV3-1 (or the pseudogene TRBV3-2) and TRBJ1-2; 7 bases agree with TRBD1. Per germline, CDR1 LGHDT and CDR2 YNNKEL (reference sequence). V trimming: 4 bases; J trimming: 3 bases; junction bases outside the gene matches: 5. The CDR3 consists of 14 residues. The CDR3 bases are TGTGCCAGCAGCCTCGACAGGGTGGACTATGGCTACACCTTC. It is translated as CASSLDRVDYGYTF.

The chain is built from TRBV9 and TRBJ1-3; 7 bases are a match to TRBD1. This CDR3 contains 15 residues. The germline V gene has CDR1 SGDLS and CDR2 YYNGEE. The J segment lost 5 bases and the V segment lost 5 bases, leaving 10 bases of the junction unmatched. This CDR3 reads CASSGGQSIRNTIYF. The CDR3 DNA reads as TGTGCCAGCAGTGGGGGACAGTCAATTAGAAACACCATATATTTT.